The 8 T cell receptor beta chains presented below share a single source sample, sequenced in a study of blood T cell repertoires in COVID-19. Produced via immunoSEQ multiplex PCR; TCRdb's table is partial and in-frame only. Among under 200,000 clones listed, around 84% were seen once. The specimen sequenced was peripheral blood. The receptors here all came from a woman aged 45-59 years with COVID-19, enrolled during active disease.

The J gene is TRBJ2-3, the V gene TRBV6-4; D remains unclear. V lost 0 bases, J lost 6 bases, and 10 bases lay in between. The length of the CDR3 is 14 residues. CDR1 is MRHNA and CDR2 is SNTAGT in the germline V gene. As DNA, the CDR3 is TGTGCCAGCAGTGACTCCTCTAGAGCTGATACGCAGTATTTT. It encodes CASSDSSRADTQYF.

CDR3 in DNA: TGTGCCAGCAGCCCCGGACTAGCGGGGACCCAAGAGACCCAGTACTTC. Its translation is CASSPGLAGTQETQYF. The gene calls are TRBV7-7 and TRBJ2-5; TRBD2 matches 12 bases. V lost 5 bases and J lost 1; bases outside the gene matches: 5. The CDR3 consists of 16 residues. CDR1 and CDR2 (germline): SSHAT, FNYEAQ (reference sequence).

The chain uses TRBV7-9 and TRBJ2-3, with 8 bases identical to TRBD1. Unmatched junction bases numbered 4, after V lost 5 bases and J lost 3 bases. The CDR3 spans 14 residues. Germline CDR1 is SEHNR and CDR2 is FQNEAQ (reference sequence). The CDR3 sequence is CASSPWTGTDTQYF. For the CDR3, the DNA is TGTGCCAGCAGCCCTTGGACAGGGACAGATACGCAGTATTTT.

DNA of the CDR3: TGTGCCAGCAGCTTGGACACAGTGGGCGAAAACATTCAGTACTTC. It codes for CASSLDTVGENIQYF. The V call is TRBV5-5, the J call TRBJ2-4, with no clear D. Germline V CDR1 and CDR2: SGHKS, YYEKEE (reference sequence). The CDR3 runs to 15 residues. Trimming removed 0 bases at V and 5 bases at J, with 12 bases between.

The chain has TRBV18 and TRBJ1-6; the D is unclear. Trimming removed 1 base at V and 5 bases at J, with 9 bases between. Germline loops: CDR1 KGHSH, CDR2 LQKENI. The CDR3 is 15 residues long. In DNA, the CDR3 is TGTGCCAGCTCACCACTAAACGACAATAATTCACCCCTCCACTTT. Amino acids: CASSPLNDNNSPLHF.

Only a few counts were recorded for this clone. CDR3 bases: TGTGCCAGCAGTGAATGGGGGACAGGGTATGGGGGGGAGCAGTACTTC. Translation gives CASSEWGTGYGGEQYF. The chain is built from TRBV6-1 and TRBJ2-7; 9 positions agree with TRBD1. J was trimmed by 7 bases and V by 2 bases; bases with no gene match: 12. The CDR3 covers 16 residues. Germline V gene sequence: CDR1 MNHNS, CDR2 SASEGT.

This chain uses TRBV27 with TRBJ2-3; 14 nucleotides align to TRBD2. Germline V gene lookup returns CDR1 MNHEY and CDR2 SMNVEV (reference sequence). This CDR3 is 18 amino acids long. The J segment lost 8 bases and the V segment lost 2 bases, leaving 12 bases of the junction unmatched. The CDR3 region has the DNA TGTGCCAGCAGTTTAGCGTATGCGACTAGCGGGGGGGCAGGTACGCAGTATTTT. Its translation is CASSLAYATSGGAGTQYF.

The rearrangement joins TRBV7-3 to TRBJ1-2; D is undetermined. The V gene lost 4 bases and the J gene lost 8 bases, with 26 bases spanning the gap. The CDR3 totals 17 residues. Germline CDR1 reads SGHTA; CDR2 reads FQGTGA. The CDR3 DNA is TGTGCCAGCAGCTCCGCGGGGAACGAGGATTGGGTAGGCGGCTACACCTTC. Residues: CASSSAGNEDWVGGYTF.